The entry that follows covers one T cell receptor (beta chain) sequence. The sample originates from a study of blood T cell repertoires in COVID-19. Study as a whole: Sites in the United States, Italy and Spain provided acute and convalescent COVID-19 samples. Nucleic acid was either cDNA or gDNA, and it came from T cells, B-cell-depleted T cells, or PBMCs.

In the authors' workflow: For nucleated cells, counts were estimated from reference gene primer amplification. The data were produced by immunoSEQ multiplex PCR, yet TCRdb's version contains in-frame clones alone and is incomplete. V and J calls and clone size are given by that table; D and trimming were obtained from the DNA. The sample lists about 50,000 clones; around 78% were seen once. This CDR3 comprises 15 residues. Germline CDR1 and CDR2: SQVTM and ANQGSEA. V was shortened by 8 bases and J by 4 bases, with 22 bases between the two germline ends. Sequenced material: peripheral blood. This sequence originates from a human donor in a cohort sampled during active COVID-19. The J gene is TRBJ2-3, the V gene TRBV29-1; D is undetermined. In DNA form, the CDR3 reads TGCAGCATAAAGCAGACTTCGACGGTCGCAGATACGCAGTATTTT. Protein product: CSIKQTSTVADTQYF.